This T cell receptor (beta chain) was identified in a study of blood T cells in healthy people across ages. Germline lookup yields CDR1 WNHNN and CDR2 SYGVQD (reference sequence). The CDR3 totals 15 residues. Deletions cut 3 bases from V and 1 base from J, with 12 bases between. A second PCR of 7 to 11 cycles used a sample-barcoded 5' primer and a J-beta primer mix. Using its own MiXCR run on the 5' RACE reads, TCRdb lists one record per CDR3 protein. The sample shows over a million distinct CDR3 sequences, 42% of them seen only once. Sequencing input: blood. The V gene is TRBV10-1, the J gene TRBJ2-5; possibly TRBD2 for D (7 bases). The TCR sequence derives from a young woman in good health. CDR3 DNA: TGCGCCAGCAGTGAAGGGGGGGCGGGCCAAGAGACCCAGTACTTC. Its translation: CASSEGGAGQETQYF.